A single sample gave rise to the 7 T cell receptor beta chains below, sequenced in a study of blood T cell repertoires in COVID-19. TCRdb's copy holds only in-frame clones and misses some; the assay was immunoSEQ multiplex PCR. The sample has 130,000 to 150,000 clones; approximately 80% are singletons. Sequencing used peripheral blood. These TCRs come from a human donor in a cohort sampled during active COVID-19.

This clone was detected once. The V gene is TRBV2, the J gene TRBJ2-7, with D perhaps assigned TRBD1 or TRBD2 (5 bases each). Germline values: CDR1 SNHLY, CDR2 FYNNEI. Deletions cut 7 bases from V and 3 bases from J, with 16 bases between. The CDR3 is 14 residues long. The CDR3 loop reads CASTEGRGYYEQYF. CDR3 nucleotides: TGTGCCAGCACTGAGGGAAGGGGATACTACGAGCAGTACTTC.

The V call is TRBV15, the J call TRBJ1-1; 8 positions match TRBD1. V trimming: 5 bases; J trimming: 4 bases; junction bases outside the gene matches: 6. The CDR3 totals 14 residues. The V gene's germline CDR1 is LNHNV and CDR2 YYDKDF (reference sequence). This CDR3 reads CATSADRVITEAFF. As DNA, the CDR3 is TGTGCCACCAGCGCGGACAGGGTGATCACTGAAGCTTTCTTT. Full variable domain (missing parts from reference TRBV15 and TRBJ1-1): DAMVIQNPRYQVTQFGKPVTLSCSQTLNHNVMYWYQQKSSQAPKLLFHYYDKDFNNEADTPDNFQSRRPNTSFCFLDIRSPGLGDTAMYLCATSADRVITEAFFGQGTRLTVV.

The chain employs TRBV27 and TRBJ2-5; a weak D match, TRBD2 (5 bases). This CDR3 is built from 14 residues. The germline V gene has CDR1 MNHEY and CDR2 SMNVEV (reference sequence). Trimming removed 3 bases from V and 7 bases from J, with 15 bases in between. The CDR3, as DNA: TGTGCCAGCAGTTTTAAGGACTCCTCGGGGACCCAGTACTTC. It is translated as CASSFKDSSGTQYF.

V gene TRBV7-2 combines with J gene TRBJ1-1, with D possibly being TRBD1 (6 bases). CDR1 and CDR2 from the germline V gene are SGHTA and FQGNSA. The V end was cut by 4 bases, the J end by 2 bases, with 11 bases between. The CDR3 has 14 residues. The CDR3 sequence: CASSSQGANTEAFF. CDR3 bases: TGTGCCAGCAGCTCACAGGGAGCCAACACTGAAGCTTTCTTT.

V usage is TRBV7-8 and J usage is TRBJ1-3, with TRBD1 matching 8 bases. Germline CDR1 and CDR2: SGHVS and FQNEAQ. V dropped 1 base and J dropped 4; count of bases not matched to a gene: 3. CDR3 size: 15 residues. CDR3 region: CASSLVQGGGNTIYF. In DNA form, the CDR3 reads TGTGCCAGCAGCTTAGTACAGGGGGGAGGAAACACCATATATTTT.

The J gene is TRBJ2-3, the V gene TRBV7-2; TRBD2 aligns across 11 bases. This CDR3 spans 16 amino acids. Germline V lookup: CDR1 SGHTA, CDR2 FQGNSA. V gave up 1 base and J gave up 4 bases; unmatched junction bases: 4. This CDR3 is CASSLEASGGPDTQYF. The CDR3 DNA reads TGTGCCAGCAGCTTAGAAGCTAGCGGGGGGCCAGATACGCAGTATTTT.

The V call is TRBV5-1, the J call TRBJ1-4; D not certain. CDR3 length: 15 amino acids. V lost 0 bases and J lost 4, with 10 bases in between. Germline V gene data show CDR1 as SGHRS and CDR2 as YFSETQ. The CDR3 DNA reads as TGCGCCAGCAGCTTGGCGGAGAGACTTAATGAAAAACTGTTTTTT. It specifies CASSLAERLNEKLFF. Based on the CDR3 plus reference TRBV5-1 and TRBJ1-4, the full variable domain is KAGVTQTPRYLIKTRGQQVTLSCSPISGHRSVSWYQQTPGQGLQFLFEYFSETQRNKGNFPGRFSGRQFSNSRSEMNVSTLELGDSALYLCASSLAERLNEKLFFGSGTQLSVL.